These T cell receptor beta chains were read from a single sample in a study of cytomegalovirus exposure and HLA in healthy donors. Libraries were prepared by immunoSEQ multiplex PCR; TCRdb keeps only in-frame clonotypes and omits some of them. The sample records 90,000 to 150,000 clones, roughly 90% being singletons. The sample consisted of PBMCs. The origin of the receptors is a woman aged 18-30 years in good health and CMV-seropositive. CDR3s include the opening cysteine and the closing phenylalanine or tryptophan. The D gene is left open where the match is weak. Where a row states a size, it is once, few, many or the class of an expanded clone; other rows omit it.

abundance	v_gene	j_gene	d_gene	CDR3nt	CDR3aa
.	TRBV4-1	TRBJ2-3	TRBD2	TGCGCCAGCAGCCAAGTCGGGGGGGCAGATACGCAGTATTTT	CASSQVGGADTQYF
.	TRBV6-5	TRBJ1-1	.	TGTGCCAGCAGTTACTCGATTGGAGAAACTGAAGCTTTCTTT	CASSYSIGETEAFF
few	TRBV7-9	TRBJ2-7	.	TGTGCCAGCAGCCTATTTTACGAGCAGTACTTC	CASSLFYEQYF
once	TRBV30	TRBJ2-1	TRBD2	TGTGCCTGGAGTAAACTAGCGCTCAATGAGCAGTTCTTC	CAWSKLALNEQFF
.	TRBV5-8	TRBJ1-3	.	TGTGCCAGCAGCTTTCAGAGGAGGACCTCTGGAAACACCATATATTTT	CASSFQRRTSGNTIYF
.	TRBV28	TRBJ1-3	.	TGTGCCAGCAGTTTATCGGCCGGAGGCTTTGGAAACACCATATATTTT	CASSLSAGGFGNTIYF
.	TRBV5-1	TRBJ2-1	TRBD2	TGCGCCAGCAGCTTGGGACTAGCGGATTACAATGAGCAGTTCTTC	CASSLGLADYNEQFF
.	TRBV5-1	TRBJ1-1	.	TGCGCCAGCAGCTTGGGGGGCCCGAGGACTGAAGCTTTCTTT	CASSLGGPRTEAFF
.	TRBV14	TRBJ1-4	.	TGTGCCAGCAGCCCCCTATGGGCATCGGCGGGGGAAAAACTGTTTTTT	CASSPLWASAGEKLFF
once	TRBV30	TRBJ2-1	.	TGTGCCTGGAGTGTAATTTTGAGCCAGGGGCAGTTCTTC	CAWSVILSQGQFF
.	TRBV7-9	TRBJ2-3	TRBD2	TGTGCCAGCAGCACGACTAGCAACACAGATACGCAGTATTTT	CASSTTSNTDTQYF
.	TRBV5-1	TRBJ2-1	TRBD2	TGCGCCAGCAGCATAAGCGGGGATTTCTACAATGAGCAGTTCTTC	CASSISGDFYNEQFF